This T cell receptor beta chain stems from a study of graft-versus-host responses after intestinal transplantation. Using immunoSEQ multiplex PCR, the repertoire was profiled, and TCRdb retains in-frame clones only, with some absent. The table records over 8,500 clones, more than 25% of them present only once. The study plated 200,000 CFSE-labeled responders with 200,000 irradiated, violet-dye-labeled stimulators. This clone has a handful of counts. The trim removed 3 bases at V and 5 bases at J, leaving 11 bases unmatched. The CDR3 has 16 residues. CDR1 is LNHDA and CDR2 is SQIVND in the germline V gene (reference sequence).

Here the sequenced sample was alloreactive CD8+ T cells from a mixed lymphocyte reaction culture, taken before intestinal transplant. This sample's subset: CFSE-low proliferating T cells sorted from approximately 6-day pre-transplant mixed lymphocyte reaction (GvH or HvG direction). This sequence joins TRBV19 and TRBJ1-1, with TRBD1 identical over 8 bases. The TCR comes from a human patient who received an intestinal transplant. The CDR3 loop reads CASSIGAGGILTEAFF. The CDR3, as DNA: TGTGCCAGTAGTATTGGGGCAGGGGGCATTTTAACTGAAGCTTTCTTT.